This section outlines one T cell receptor (beta chain) sequence together with its context. Its antigen is unknown. This sample is part of a study of T cells in Graves' hyperthyroidism and ophthalmopathy. Overall study findings and caveats: The model forecast ophthalmopathy, anticipating it by a median about 7 months before onset.

With V trimmed by 4 bases and J by 5 bases, 8 bases remained unmatched. Germline assignment: CDR1 ENHRY and CDR2 SYGVKD. The CDR3 totals 15 residues. Amplification yielded TCR beta CDR3 regions, with RNA transcripts as the source. An initial round of RT-PCR targeting the TCR CDR3 relied on the HTBI primer set. TCRdb itself ran the multiplex PCR reads through MiXCR, one entry per CDR3 protein. The sample shows under 550,000 distinct CDR3 sequences, around 20% of them seen only once. The TCR comes from a man aged 40-49 years with Graves' ophthalmopathy. Sequencing was performed on blood. The V call is TRBV10-3, the J call TRBJ1-1, with 9 bases that match TRBD1. The CDR3 protein is CAISAGTGRGTEAFF. The CDR3 DNA is TGTGCCATCAGTGCCGGGACAGGGAGGGGGACTGAAGCTTTCTTT.